This T cell receptor (beta chain) stems from a study of lymphopenia after photon versus proton radiotherapy. Findings and caveats of the study: Post-nadir diversity loss with photons came from oligoclonal expansion, particularly CD8+ Temra cells. In patients who died, overall survival fell as post-nadir TCR diversity dropped more. Under photons, naive T cells and diversity fell while effector/memory populations rose.

The CDR3 sequence is 12 residues long. Germline CDR1 GTSNPN, CDR2 SVGIG (reference sequence). The ends were cut back, 3 bases at V and 6 bases at J, with 10 bases in the middle. Regarding this clone: Its target is unknown.

The protocol was immunoSEQ multiplex PCR, while the TCRdb copy is restricted to in-frame clones and leaves out a portion. This repertoire shows about 83,000 clones, 83% found once; its top ten account for approximately 1.3%. This material consisted of peripheral blood, taken from a patient treated with proton-based radiotherapy. The chain combines TRBV30 with TRBJ2-3; D not certain. This receptor was taken from a man aged 55-75 years with pancreatic cancer. The CDR3 loop reads CAWSSFQDTQYF. The CDR3 DNA follows: TGTGCCTGGAGCTCGTTCCAGGATACGCAGTATTTT.